This TCR beta chain is drawn from a study of blood T cell repertoires in COVID-19 (TCRdb year 2020). A note on the overall study: Collaborator samples came from the United States, Italy and Spain and covered acute and convalescent phases of COVID-19. Sample metadata almost always included a de-identified subject ID, COVID-19 status, age in years and sex. The dataset comprised deeply sampled blood TCRbeta repertoires from subjects exposed to, actively infected with, or recovered from COVID-19. The repertoires were made available in a free public database intended to serve as a resource for research on the immune response to SARS-CoV-2. The material from the prospective study consisted of cDNA or gDNA derived from T cells, B-cell-depleted T cells, or PBMCs. Where available, HLA class I and class II types were obtained from metadata supplied by the sample provider rather than from assay-based typing. Samples were obtained from the ongoing ImmuneRACE study (first 160 participants) and from over a thousand subjects provided by 6 global collaborators.

Based on the germline V gene (reference sequence), the CDR1 and CDR2 sequences are SEHNR and FQNEAQ. The junction carries 9 bases between V and J, which are trimmed by 2 bases and 2 bases respectively. From the cysteine through the phenylalanine, the CDR3 covers 14 amino acids. The entry retains the CDR3 DNA only, 42 bases that are in frame from base 1. In the prospective study, participants were roughly 18 to 95 years old, resided in 24 geographic areas of the United States, and were enrolled through a virtual design. Cohort assignment in the prospective study relied on participant-reported clinical history from a screening survey and a study questionnaire. Each participant in the prospective study had whole blood, serum and a nasopharyngeal or oropharyngeal swab collected by mobile phlebotomists. Participants in the prospective study had the option to provide additional blood draws and questionnaires over a roughly 2-month period. Prospective study blood samples were shipped either frozen or at room temperature before DNA extraction.

The immunoSEQ Assay, a bias-controlled multiplex PCR, was used to amplify TCRbeta CDR3 regions from genomic DNA. The authors' analysis ran thus. Within the assay, amplification of reference gene primers was used to estimate how many nucleated cells each sample contained. Sequence reads were collapsed and filtered to measure the absolute abundance of every unique TCRbeta CDR3 rearrangement. For each sample, productive Simpson clonality was calculated as the square root of Simpson's diversity index over productive rearrangements. TCRdb retrieved this table from immuneACCESS and kept in-frame rearrangements only. Not all clones are present; in checked studies, unresolved V genes account for under half, and no reason is known for the remainder. The V and J calls and clone size come from that table; D and trimming were worked out from the DNA. This sample lists some 250,000 clones; about nine tenths were detected once. 3.5% to 4% of the sample belongs to the ten largest clones.

The investigation overall reported the following: How much clinical and demographic metadata was included differed by source and by participant, and the metadata was provided uncurated.

Remarks on this clone: Its specific antigen is unknown. Base qualities are not recorded, but no much larger clone differs from it by a single base.

The V and J genes are TRBV7-9 and TRBJ1-1; no D gene call is confident. The TCR was taken from a woman in her twenties or thirties with acute COVID-19. Specimen: PBMCs or T cells enriched from blood (not recorded which). The CDR3 sequence is CASSLLGGNTEAFF. The sequenced DNA: TGTGCCAGCAGCTTACTTGGCGGAAACACTGAAGCTTTCTTT.